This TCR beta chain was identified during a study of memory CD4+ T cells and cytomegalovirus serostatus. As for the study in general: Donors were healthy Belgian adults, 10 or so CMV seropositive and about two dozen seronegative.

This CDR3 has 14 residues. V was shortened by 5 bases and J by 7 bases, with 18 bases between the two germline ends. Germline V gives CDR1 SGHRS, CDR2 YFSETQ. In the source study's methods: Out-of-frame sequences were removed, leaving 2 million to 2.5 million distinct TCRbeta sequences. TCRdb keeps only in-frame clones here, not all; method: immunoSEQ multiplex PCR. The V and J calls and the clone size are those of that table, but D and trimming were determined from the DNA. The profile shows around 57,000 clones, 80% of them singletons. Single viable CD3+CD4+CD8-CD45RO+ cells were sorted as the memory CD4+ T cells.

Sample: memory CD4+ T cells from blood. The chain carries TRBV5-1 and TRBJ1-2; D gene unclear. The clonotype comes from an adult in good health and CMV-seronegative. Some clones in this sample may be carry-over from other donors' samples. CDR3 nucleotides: TGCGCCAGCAGGGAAGTCGTAGCCGAGGCTGGCTACACCTTC. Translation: CASREVVAEAGYTF. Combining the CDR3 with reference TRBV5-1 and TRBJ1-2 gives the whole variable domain KAGVTQTPRYLIKTRGQQVTLSCSPISGHRSVSWYQQTPGQGLQFLFEYFSETQRNKGNFPGRFSGRQFSNSRSEMNVSTLELGDSALYLCASREVVAEAGYTFGSGTRLTVV.